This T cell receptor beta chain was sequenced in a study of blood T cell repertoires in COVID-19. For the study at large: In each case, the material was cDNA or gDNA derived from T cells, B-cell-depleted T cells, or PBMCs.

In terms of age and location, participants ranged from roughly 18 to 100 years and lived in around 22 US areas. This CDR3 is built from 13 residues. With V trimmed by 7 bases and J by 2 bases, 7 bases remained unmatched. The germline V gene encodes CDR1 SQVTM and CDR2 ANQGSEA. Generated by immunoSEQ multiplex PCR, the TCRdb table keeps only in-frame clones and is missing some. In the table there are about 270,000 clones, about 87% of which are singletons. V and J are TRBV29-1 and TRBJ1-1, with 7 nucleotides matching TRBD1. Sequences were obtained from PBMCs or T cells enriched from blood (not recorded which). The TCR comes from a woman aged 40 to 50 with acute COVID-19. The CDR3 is CSGIRGLNTEAFF. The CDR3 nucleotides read TGCAGCGGAATCAGGGGGTTAAACACTGAAGCTTTCTTT.